The 7 T cell receptor beta chains presented below share a single source sample, sequenced in a study of CD8 T cells in Susac syndrome. The authors reverse transcribed roughly 0.5 to 1 ug RNA with random hexamers. TCRdb reprocessed the immunoSEQ multiplex PCR reads with MiXCR, giving one entry per CDR3 protein. The sample has about 120,000 distinct CDR3 sequences, 90% to 95% seen once. Material: CD4+ T cells from PBMCs. The receptor source for this set is a human donor with multiple sclerosis.

The chain uses TRBV12-3 or TRBV12-4 and TRBJ2-2; D is unresolved. V was pared by 7 bases and J by 2 bases, with 8 bases between. This CDR3 is built from 13 residues. CDR3 DNA: TGTGCCAGCACCCCCGGTAACACCGGGGAGCTGTTTTTT. It encodes CASTPGNTGELFF.

This clonotype was detected once. V usage is TRBV24-1 and J usage is TRBJ2-2, with TRBD1 identical over 9 bases. The V gene's germline CDR1 is KGHDR and CDR2 SFDVKD. The CDR3 contains 16 residues. Germline trimming cut 2 bases from V and 6 bases from J; bases unmatched to any gene: 6. This CDR3 reads CATSDSRDRVAGELFF. The CDR3 nucleotides are TGTGCCACCAGTGATTCTCGGGACAGGGTGGCCGGGGAGCTGTTTTTT.

The chain has TRBV11-2 and TRBJ2-3, with a weak D call TRBD1 (6 bases). The germline V gene encodes CDR1 SGHAT and CDR2 FQNNGV. The CDR3 length is 16 residues. Trimming removed 5 bases at V and 4 bases at J, with 19 bases between. CDR3 DNA sequence: TGTGCCAGCAGCCTCCAGGGGATGGGCACGGCAGATACGCAGTATTTT. Its translation: CASSLQGMGTADTQYF.

The rearrangement links TRBV5-1 to TRBJ1-2, with TRBD1 matching over 7 bases. The germline V gene encodes CDR1 SGHRS and CDR2 YFSETQ. The CDR3 is 14 amino acids. V lost 4 bases to trimming and J lost 2 bases; unmatched junction nucleotides: 5. The CDR3 spells CASSPPGQNYGYTF. For the CDR3, the DNA is TGCGCCAGCAGCCCCCCGGGACAGAACTATGGCTACACCTTC.

The rearrangement uses TRBV7-9 and TRBJ2-6; perhaps TRBD2 as D (5 bases). The length of the CDR3 is 15 residues. Trimming pared 3 bases from V and 4 bases from J, leaving 10 bases between. The germline gives CDR1 SEHNR, CDR2 FQNEAQ (reference sequence). The CDR3 nucleotides read TGTGCCAGCAGCTTCGGGAATGCCGGGGCCAACGTCCTGACTTTC. Its protein is CASSFGNAGANVLTF.

This clonotype appeared once. The rearrangement joins TRBV20-1 to TRBJ2-7; D is perhaps TRBD1 (5 bases). Germline lookup yields CDR1 DFQATT and CDR2 SNEGSKA (reference sequence). V was trimmed by 3 bases and J by 0 bases, leaving 12 bases between them. The CDR3 is 14 amino acids. The CDR3 region has the DNA TGCAGTGCTAGTGATCAGGGTTACTCCTACGAGCAGTACTTC. Its translation is CSASDQGYSYEQYF.

This clonotype came up once. V usage is TRBV29-1 and J usage is TRBJ1-2; tentatively, D is TRBD1 (5 bases). The CDR3 totals 13 residues. V was cut by 8 bases and J by 5 bases, with 18 bases left in between. Germline CDR1 reads SQVTM; CDR2 reads ANQGSEA. CDR3 in amino acids: CSTPGISSYGYTF. The CDR3 coding sequence is TGCAGCACTCCAGGGATATCCAGTTATGGCTACACCTTC.